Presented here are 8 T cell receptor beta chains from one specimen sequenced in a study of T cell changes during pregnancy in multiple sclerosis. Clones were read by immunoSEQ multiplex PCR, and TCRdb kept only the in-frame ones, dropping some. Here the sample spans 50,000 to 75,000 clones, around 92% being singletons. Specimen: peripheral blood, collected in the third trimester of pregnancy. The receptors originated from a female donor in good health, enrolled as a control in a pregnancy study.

CDR3: CASSTRGIYGYTF. The CDR3 nucleotides are TGTGCCAGCAGTACCAGGGGGATCTATGGCTACACCTTC. This chain connects TRBV27 to TRBJ1-2, with 7 nucleotides matching TRBD1. With V trimmed by 5 bases and J by 4 bases, 4 bases remained unmatched. CDR1 is MNHEY and CDR2 is SMNVEV in the germline V gene (reference sequence). CDR3 length equals 13 residues.

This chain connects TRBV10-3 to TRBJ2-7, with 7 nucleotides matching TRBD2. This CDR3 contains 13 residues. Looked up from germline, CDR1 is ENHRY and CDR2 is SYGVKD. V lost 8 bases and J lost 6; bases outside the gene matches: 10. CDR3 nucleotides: TGTGCCATCTCCGGGACTAACGATCGCGAGCAGTACTTC. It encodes CAISGTNDREQYF.

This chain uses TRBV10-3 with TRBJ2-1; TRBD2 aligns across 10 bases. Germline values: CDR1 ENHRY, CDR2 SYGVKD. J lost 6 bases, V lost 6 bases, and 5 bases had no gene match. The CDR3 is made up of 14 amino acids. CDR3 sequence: CAIRGLARPNEQFF. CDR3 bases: TGTGCCATCAGGGGACTAGCGCGCCCCAATGAGCAGTTCTTC.

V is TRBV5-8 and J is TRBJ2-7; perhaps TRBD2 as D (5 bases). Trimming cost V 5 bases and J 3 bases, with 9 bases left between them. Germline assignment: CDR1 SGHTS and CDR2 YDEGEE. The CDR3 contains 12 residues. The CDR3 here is CASRAANYEQYF. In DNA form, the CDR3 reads TGTGCCAGCAGAGCGGCGAACTACGAGCAGTACTTC.

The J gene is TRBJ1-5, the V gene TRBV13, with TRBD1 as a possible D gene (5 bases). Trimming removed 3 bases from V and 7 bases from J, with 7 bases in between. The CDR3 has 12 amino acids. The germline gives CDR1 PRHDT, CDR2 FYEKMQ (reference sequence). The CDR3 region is CASSFWGQPQHF. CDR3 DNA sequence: TGTGCCAGCAGCTTCTGGGGCCAGCCCCAGCATTTT. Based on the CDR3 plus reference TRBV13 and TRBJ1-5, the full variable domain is AAGVIQSPRHLIKEKRETATLKCYPIPRHDTVYWYQQGPGQDPQFLISFYEKMQSDKGSIPDRFSAQQFSDYHSELNMSSLELGDSALYFCASSFWGQPQHFGDGTRLSIL.

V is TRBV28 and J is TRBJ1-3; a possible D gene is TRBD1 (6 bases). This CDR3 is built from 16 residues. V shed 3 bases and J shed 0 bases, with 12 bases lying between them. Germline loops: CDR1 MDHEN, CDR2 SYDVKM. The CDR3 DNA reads TGTGCCAGCAGTTTGGCCTGGACAGTCTCTGGAAACACCATATATTTT. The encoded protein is CASSLAWTVSGNTIYF.

The CDR3 sequence: CASSPWTGGNYGYTF. Here the CDR3 DNA reads TGTGCCAGCAGCCCCTGGACAGGGGGGAACTATGGCTACACCTTC. The rearrangement uses TRBV5-6 and TRBJ1-2; 10 bases map to TRBD1. The CDR3 is made up of 15 amino acids. Per germline, CDR1 SGHDT and CDR2 YYEEEE. V was clipped by 4 bases and J by 2 bases; unmatched bases: 5.

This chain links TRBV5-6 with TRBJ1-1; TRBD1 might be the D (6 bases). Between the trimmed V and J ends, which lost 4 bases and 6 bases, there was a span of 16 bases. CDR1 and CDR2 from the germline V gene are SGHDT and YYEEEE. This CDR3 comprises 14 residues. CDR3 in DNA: TGTGCCAGCAGCCCGACAGGAACGAGCTCTGAAGCTTTCTTT. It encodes CASSPTGTSSEAFF.